The next 19 T cell receptor beta chains were all read from a single sample in a study of CD8+CD57+ T cells in acquired aplastic anemia. TCR beta VDJ combinations and CDR3 sequences were profiled from genomic DNA. TCRdb recomputed calls from the reads with MiXCR, one row per CDR3 protein. The repertoire holds more than 150,000 distinct CDR3 sequences, 40% to 55% seen once, with around a tenth in the top ten. The patients chosen for sequencing had shown expansion of CD8+CD57+ cells (detected by flow cytometry). The sample consisted of sorted CD4+, CD8+, or CD8+CD57+ T cells (not recorded which) from PBMCs. The origin of the receptors is a human donor with aplastic anemia.

This clonotype came up many times. The chain uses TRBV3-1 and TRBJ2-1; D gene uncertain. Germline CDR1 is LGHDT and CDR2 is YNNKEL (reference sequence). V was cut by 3 bases and J by 3 bases, with 3 bases left in between. The CDR3 runs 12 residues. The CDR3 nucleotides read TGTGCCAGCAGCCAGGGCTACAATGAGCAGTTCTTC. Residues: CASSQGYNEQFF.

This chain connects TRBV20-1 to TRBJ2-1; no definite D call. The CDR3 spans 12 residues. V was trimmed by 0 bases and J by 10 bases, leaving 10 bases between them. The germline CDR1 and CDR2 sequences are DFQATT and SNEGSKA (reference sequence). This chain's CDR3 is CSARDPGPEQFF. The CDR3 region has the DNA TGCAGTGCTAGAGACCCCGGGCCCGAGCAGTTCTTC.

Ten or more counts support this clonotype. The chain links TRBV7-3 to TRBJ2-3; 8 bases map to TRBD1. This CDR3 has 15 amino acids. Germline V gene sequence: CDR1 SGHTA, CDR2 FQGTGA. With 9 bases clipped from V and 3 bases from J, the junction kept 11 bases outside the gene matches. For the CDR3, the DNA is TGTGCCAGTGAAGGACAGGGCTCGATTACAGATACGCAGTATTTT. Protein: CASEGQGSITDTQYF.

The chain employs TRBV7-2 and TRBJ2-7, with a weak D call TRBD1 (6 bases). V was cut by 1 base and J by 0 bases, with 10 bases left in between. Germline CDR1 reads SGHTA; CDR2 reads FQGNSA. The CDR3 length is 15 residues. CDR3 nucleotide sequence: TGTGCCAGCAGCTTAGTGGGGGCTAGCTCCTACGAGCAGTACTTC. It codes for CASSLVGASSYEQYF.

This clonotype was detected a few times. The chain has TRBV29-1 and TRBJ1-5; the D gene is possibly TRBD1 (6 bases). The V end was cut by 3 bases, the J end by 11 bases, with 20 bases between. There are 14 residues in the CDR3. Looked up from germline, CDR1 is SQVTM and CDR2 is ANQGSEA. CDR3 sequence (DNA): TGCAGCGTTGAGGCGGCAGGGGATGTCGAGACCCAGCATTTT. This translates into CSVEAAGDVETQHF. Full variable domain (outside the CDR3, taken from reference TRBV29-1 and TRBJ1-5): SAVISQKPSRDICQRGTSLTIQCQVDSQVTMMFWYRQQPGQSLTLIATANQGSEATYESGFVIDKFPISRPNLTFSTLTVSNMSPEDSSIYLCSVEAAGDVETQHFGDGTRLSIL.

On this clonotype: It may be a read error: a sequence one base away is much more abundant. Since no conserved phenylalanine or tryptophan closes the CDR3, a read error is the likely cause. V usage is TRBV6-1 and J usage is TRBJ2-7, with no clear D. The CDR3 is 15 residues long. Looked up from germline, CDR1 is MNHNS and CDR2 is SASEGT. Deletions cut 2 bases from V and 6 bases from J, with 17 bases between. CDR3 DNA sequence: TGTGCCAGCAGTGAAATAAGGAGCTCCCTAGGCGAGCAGTACTCC. It translates to CASSEIRSSLGEQYS.

This clonotype has just a few counts. The chain joins TRBV7-6 to TRBJ2-1, with D perhaps matching TRBD1 or TRBD2 (5 bases each). Germline CDR1 SGHVS, CDR2 FNYEAQ. Deletions cut 2 bases from V and 10 bases from J, with 9 bases between. The CDR3 totals 12 residues. Here the CDR3 reads CASSLKGDEQFF. The CDR3 DNA is TGTGCCAGCAGCTTAAAAGGGGACGAGCAGTTCTTC. Variable domain in full (rest from reference TRBV7-6 and TRBJ2-1): GAGVSQSPRYKVTKRGQDVALRCDPISGHVSLYWYRQALGQGPEFLTYFNYEAQQDKSGLPNDRFSAERPEGSISTLTIQRTEQRDSAMYRCASSLKGDEQFFGPGTRLTVL.

This clonotype was seen more than once but under ten times. The chain links TRBV11-2 to TRBJ2-3; D is unclear. CDR3 size: 15 residues. Trimming took off 6 bases at V and 4 bases at J, with 17 bases between the two ends. The germline V gene has CDR1 SGHAT and CDR2 FQNNGV. This CDR3 is CASSPGSATPDTQYF. The CDR3 DNA sequence: TGTGCCAGCAGTCCCGGGTCCGCGACCCCAGATACGCAGTATTTT.

This clonotype was detected many times. The CDR3 sequence is CASSLGRTSYNEQFF. The DNA for the CDR3 is TGTGCCAGCAGCTTAGGAAGGACTAGCTACAATGAGCAGTTCTTC. The J gene is TRBJ2-1, the V gene TRBV7-9; 7 bases match TRBD2. Trimming removed 1 base from V and 3 bases from J; junction bases left unmatched: 3. Germline CDR1 and CDR2: SEHNR and FQNEAQ (reference sequence). The CDR3 spans 15 residues.

The chain carries TRBV10-3 and TRBJ1-4, with D hard to call. The CDR3 consists of 16 residues. V was shortened by 2 bases and J by 8 bases, with 18 bases between the two germline ends. Germline V gene sequence: CDR1 ENHRY, CDR2 SYGVKD. CDR3 in DNA: TGTGCCATCAGTGAGAGTCTAGCGGGGTCATGGGAAAAACTGTTTTTT. Protein product: CAISESLAGSWEKLFF.

The chain couples TRBV5-1 to TRBJ2-1, with no clear D. Germline assignment: CDR1 SGHRS and CDR2 YFSETQ. Deletions cut 2 bases from V and 5 bases from J, with 8 bases between. This CDR3 comprises 13 residues. The CDR3 sequence: CASSFELHNEQFF. The CDR3 DNA is TGCGCCAGCAGCTTCGAGCTCCACAATGAGCAGTTCTTC.

The chain carries TRBV2 and TRBJ2-3, with a tentative D call TRBD2 (5 bases). V lost 6 bases, J lost 6 bases, and 10 bases lay in between. The CDR3 loop spans 12 amino acids. Germline V gene sequence: CDR1 SNHLY, CDR2 FYNNEI. Here the CDR3 DNA reads TGTGCCAGCAGCGCAGGCGGGGATACGCAGTATTTT. Translation gives CASSAGGDTQYF.

Remarks on this clonotype: Relative to the germline gene, one junction end is altered; a read error may explain this. V and J are TRBV24-1 and TRBJ2-3; D ambiguous. The CDR3 totals 16 residues. Germline CDR1 reads KGHDR; CDR2 reads SFDVKD. CDR3 coding DNA: TGTGCCACCAGTGATTTGTCGCTGGGAAGCACAGATACGCAGTACTTT. The encoded protein is CATSDLSLGSTDTQYF.

This clonotype was recorded at least ten times. The gene calls are TRBV3-1 and TRBJ2-7; TRBD1 matches at 8 bases. The length of the CDR3 is 13 residues. V lost 3 bases and J lost 7; bases outside the gene matches: 5. CDR1 is LGHDT and CDR2 is YNNKEL in the germline V gene (reference sequence). The CDR3 nucleotides read TGTGCCAGCAGCCAGCAGGGGGCCGGAGAGCAGTACTTC. It yields the protein CASSQQGAGEQYF.

The CDR3, as DNA: TGCAGTGCTAGAGATATGACTGAAAAACTGTTTTTT. This translates into CSARDMTEKLFF. J is TRBJ1-4 and V is TRBV20-1; unclear D gene. The length of the CDR3 is 12 residues. V lost 0 bases to trimming and J lost 7 bases, with 6 bases between them. CDR1 and CDR2 (germline): DFQATT, SNEGSKA (reference sequence).

The rearrangement links TRBV25-1 to TRBJ1-6, with D maybe TRBD1 (5 bases). Germline assignment: CDR1 MGHDK and CDR2 SYGVNS. Trimming left V 6 bases short and J 8 bases short, with 14 bases between. The CDR3 extends over 14 amino acids. The CDR3 sequence is CASSSGFWDSPLHF. CDR3 in DNA: TGTGCCAGCAGCTCAGGGTTTTGGGATTCACCCCTCCACTTT.

For this clonotype: This is likely a read error, given that the CDR3 carries no conserved phenylalanine or tryptophan at its end. This rearrangement joins TRBV19 to TRBJ1-1; no clear D. Germline V gives CDR1 LNHDA, CDR2 SQIVND (reference sequence). This CDR3 has 14 amino acids. V lost 5 bases and J lost 1, with 11 bases in between. The CDR3 reads CASSFLRSNTEAFS. CDR3 DNA sequence: TGTGCCAGTAGTTTCTTGAGATCGAACACTGAAGCTTTCTCT.

The CDR3 spells CASSLSTGSGEQYF. The CDR3 DNA sequence: TGTGCCAGCAGCTTAAGCACAGGCAGTGGGGAACAGTACTTC. V usage is TRBV25-1 and J usage is TRBJ2-7; a possible D gene is TRBD1 (5 bases). Trimming shortened V by 6 bases and J by 10 bases, and 22 bases separated the two germline ends. Germline V lookup: CDR1 MGHDK, CDR2 SYGVNS. The length of the CDR3 is 14 residues.

The chain combines TRBV7-3 with TRBJ1-6, with D tentatively TRBD1 (6 bases). The CDR3 contains 16 residues. V was pared by 5 bases and J by 10 bases, with 21 bases between. Germline lookup yields CDR1 SGHTA and CDR2 FQGTGA. The CDR3: CASSAQPRGVESPLHF. CDR3 sequence (DNA): TGTGCCAGCAGCGCCCAACCCAGGGGAGTAGAGTCACCCCTCCACTTT.